This entry features one T cell receptor beta chain sequence. This clone was observed a single time. Its binding antigen is unknown. No base quality values were provided; no much bigger clone lies one nucleotide off. Including cysteine and phenylalanine, the CDR3 has 17 amino acids. Only CDR3 DNA is held: 51 bases, read in frame from base 1. CDR1 SGHVS and CDR2 FQNEAQ were looked up in the germline V gene. The junction carries 18 bases between V and J, which are trimmed by 4 bases and 2 bases respectively. This sample is drawn from a study of graft-versus-host responses after intestinal transplantation listed by TCRdb under 2021. Broadly, across the study: Multivisceral, liver-intestinal, or isolated intestinal transplants were received by the recipients. Instead of going to the commercial service, samples from a few later patients were sequenced in-house on an Illumina MiSeq and processed with MiXCR. Bulk TCR-beta CDR3 sequencing was used to track graft-versus-host and host-versus-graft alloreactive T cell clones in the graft, circulation and bone marrow after intestinal transplantation. Donor T cell macrochimerism was defined as a peak of at least 4% donor T cells among recipient peripheral blood mononuclear cells. Every recipient was given anti-thymocyte globulin induction, followed by about three years of maintenance tacrolimus and steroids. Of the roughly 26 intestinal transplant recipients enrolled in the cohort, one of whom was a retransplant, a few patients without pretransplant specimens were excluded. Alloreactive clones were identified by sequencing pre-transplant mixed lymphocyte reaction products and comparing these products with unstimulated pre-transplant donor and recipient T cells.

In the first month after transplant, blood samples were collected up to 4 times, and after that at least monthly when available. The library came from the immunoSEQ multiplex PCR assay. For most patients, genomic DNA was subjected to high-throughput TCR-beta CDR3 sequencing by Adaptive Biotechnologies. The study's own analysis went as follows. Adaptive's ImmunoSEQ software was the source of the TCR sequencing data for 18 patients, while three other patients were processed with MiXCR and VDJtools. Because the origin of CDR3 nucleotide sequences shared between donor and recipient could not be assigned, those sequences were removed. At least 2-fold expansion over unstimulated cells and a minimum CFSE-low frequency of 0.002% (template counts) or 0.001% (read counts) were required for clones to be classified as alloreactive. Clones were considered mappable if detected in sequenced pre-transplant spleen, lymph node, or MLR CFSE-low populations of the donor or recipient. Cumulative frequency of alloreactive clones was calculated as a percentage of all sequences weighted by copy number. Entries here come from immuneACCESS through TCRdb and include only in-frame sequences with V and J called. Some clones fail to appear in such tables; in the studies checked, an unresolved V gene covers under half of the shortfall, and the cause of the remainder is unknown. The D gene and trimming were derived from the DNA, and the V and J assignments and clone size from that table. This sample has about 20,000 clones in its table, and around 93% of those were observed once. 0.75% to 0.95% of the sample goes to the ten largest clones.

What the research found in general, with its limitations: The relatively low number and heterogeneity of intestinal transplant patients limited the conclusions. In the allografts of patients with donor T cell macrochimerism, GvH to HvG T cell clonal ratios were high. GvH clones were found in recipient bone marrow, and some of the GvH clones appeared earlier in ileal mucosa or blood, which is consistent with an intestinal mucosal origin. Peak levels of circulating GvH clones were associated with declines in HvG clones early after transplant.

Source: PBMCs, taken 23 days after intestinal transplant. The V gene is TRBV7-8 and the J gene is TRBJ2-4; the D segment might be TRBD1 or TRBD2, since each matches 6 bases. This clonotype was sampled from a human patient who received an intestinal transplant, so some T cells may come from the graft donor. Here the CDR3 is given as CASSYRRPGASKNIQYF. The DNA is TGTGCCAGCAGCTACCGCCGCCCGGGGGCTTCCAAAAACATTCAGTACTTC.